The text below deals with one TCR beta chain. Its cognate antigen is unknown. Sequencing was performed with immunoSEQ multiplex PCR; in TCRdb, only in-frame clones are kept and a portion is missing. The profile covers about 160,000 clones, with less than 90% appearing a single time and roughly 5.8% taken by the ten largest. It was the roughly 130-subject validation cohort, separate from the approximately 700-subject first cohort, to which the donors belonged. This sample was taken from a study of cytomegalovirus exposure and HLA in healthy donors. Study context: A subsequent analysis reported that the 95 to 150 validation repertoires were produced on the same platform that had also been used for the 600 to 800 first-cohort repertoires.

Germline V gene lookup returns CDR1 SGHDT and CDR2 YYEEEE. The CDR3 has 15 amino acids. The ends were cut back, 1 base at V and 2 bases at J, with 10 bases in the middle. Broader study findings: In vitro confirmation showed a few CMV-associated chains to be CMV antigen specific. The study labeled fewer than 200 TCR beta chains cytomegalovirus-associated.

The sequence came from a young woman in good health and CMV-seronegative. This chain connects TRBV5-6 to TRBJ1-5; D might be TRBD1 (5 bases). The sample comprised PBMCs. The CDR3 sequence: CASSLWGGGNQPQHF. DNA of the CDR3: TGTGCCAGCAGCTTGTGGGGGGGAGGCAATCAGCCCCAGCATTTT.